A single sample gave rise to the 5 T cell receptor beta chains below, sequenced in a study of blood T cell repertoires in COVID-19. Data came from immunoSEQ multiplex PCR; TCRdb stores just in-frame clones and leaves some out. The sample has approximately 240,000 clones; approximately 86% are singletons. Sample: peripheral blood. The source is a woman of 80 years or more with active or convalescent COVID-19.

This chain joins TRBV28 and TRBJ2-1; D uncertain. There are 12 residues in the CDR3. Between the trimmed V and J ends, which lost 6 bases and 8 bases, there was a span of 11 bases. Germline V gives CDR1 MDHEN, CDR2 SYDVKM. The CDR3 nucleotides are TGTGCCAGCAGCTCTTACGACTATGAGCAGTTCTTC. Encoded protein: CASSSYDYEQFF.

The rearrangement uses TRBV5-1 and TRBJ2-5; 8 bases are a match to TRBD2. V lost 3 bases and J lost 5; bases outside the gene matches: 9. The CDR3 has 15 amino acids. The V gene's germline CDR1 is SGHRS and CDR2 YFSETQ. CDR3 sequence (DNA): TGCGCCAGCAGCTCGAGCGGGAGTTCAGGGGAGACCCAGTACTTC. Encoded protein: CASSSSGSSGETQYF.

The chain couples TRBV6-5 to TRBJ2-1, with D possibly being TRBD1 (6 bases). CDR3 size: 15 residues. The germline CDR1 and CDR2 sequences are MNHEY and SVGAGI. Trimming shortened V by 5 bases and J by 0 bases, and 11 bases separated the two germline ends. The CDR3 coding sequence is TGTGCCAGCAGTCACCAGACAGGCTCCTACAATGAGCAGTTCTTC. Its translation: CASSHQTGSYNEQFF.

V and J are TRBV4-1 and TRBJ2-1; 9 nucleotides line up with TRBD2. The CDR3 covers 17 residues. In germline, CDR1 is MGHRA, CDR2 YSYEKL. The trim removed 3 bases at V and 6 bases at J, leaving 12 bases unmatched. Here the CDR3 reads CASSQGISGSGANEQFF. The CDR3 DNA reads TGCGCCAGCAGCCAGGGAATTAGCGGGAGTGGGGCCAATGAGCAGTTCTTC.

The V and J genes are TRBV19 and TRBJ2-2, with TRBD1 matching 9 bases. Germline V CDR1 and CDR2: LNHDA, SQIVND (reference sequence). V was clipped by 9 bases and J by 3 bases; unmatched bases: 5. The CDR3 sequence is 14 residues long. The DNA for the CDR3 is TGTGCCAGCCGGCGACAGGGGGACACCGGGGAGCTGTTTTTT. Its translation: CASRRQGDTGELFF.